This is a list of T cell receptor beta chains from one sample in a study of T-cell reconstitution after alpha-beta-depleted transplantation in children. Using its own MiXCR run on the PCR reads, TCRdb lists one record per CDR3 protein. Seen here are under 250,000 distinct CDR3 sequences, roughly a quarter observed once, and the top ten hold under 5.5%. The material was PBMCs, mostly from graft donor cells, obtained 360 days after TCRalphabeta/CD19-depleted stem cell transplant. These TCRs come from a female patient between 2 and 15 years old who had a stem cell transplant for congenital amegakaryocytic thrombocytopenia, so the T cells may come from the graft donor. Each CDR3 is given with its conserved first and last residue. The order of the fields is CDR3 DNA, CDR3 protein, V gene, clone size, D gene, J gene. D genes are given only for firm matches. A row's size may be missing; if present it is once, few, many or a size class.

CDR3 DNA: TGCAGCGTTGAGATCGAGGCCGGGGAGCTGTTTTTT
CDR3 protein: CSVEIEAGELFF
V gene: TRBV29-1
clone size: -
D gene: -
J gene: TRBJ2-2

CDR3 DNA: TGCAGTGCTAGCCCTAGCGGGGAACAACAAGAGACCCAGTACTTC
CDR3 protein: CSASPSGEQQETQYF
V gene: TRBV20-1
clone size: few
D gene: TRBD2
J gene: TRBJ2-5

CDR3 DNA: TGTGCCATCAGCCGAACACTGGGAGGCACAGATACGCAGTATTTT
CDR3 protein: CAISRTLGGTDTQYF
V gene: TRBV10-3
clone size: few
D gene: -
J gene: TRBJ2-3

CDR3 DNA: TGTGCCAGCAGTCCACTGACAGGGACTCAGCCCCAGCATTTT
CDR3 protein: CASSPLTGTQPQHF
V gene: TRBV28
clone size: -
D gene: TRBD1
J gene: TRBJ1-5

CDR3 DNA: TGTGCCAGCAGCAAAAGCGGGGGTAACAATGAGCAGTTCTTC
CDR3 protein: CASSKSGGNNEQFF
V gene: TRBV12-3/TRBV12-4
clone size: many
D gene: TRBD2
J gene: TRBJ2-1

CDR3 DNA: TGTGCCAGCAGCAGATTTGACAGGGTCTACGAGCAGTACTTC
CDR3 protein: CASSRFDRVYEQYF
V gene: TRBV9
clone size: once
D gene: TRBD1
J gene: TRBJ2-7

CDR3 DNA: TGTGCCAGCAGCGTAGCCCCGGGGGGTAACTATGGCTACACCTTC
CDR3 protein: CASSVAPGGNYGYTF
V gene: TRBV9
clone size: -
D gene: -
J gene: TRBJ1-2

CDR3 DNA: TGCAGTGCTGGTCTACGCTCTGAGGTACACACCTTC
CDR3 protein: CSAGLRSEVHTF
V gene: TRBV20-1
clone size: -
D gene: -
J gene: TRBJ1-2

CDR3 DNA: TGTGCCAGCACCTTTGGGCAGGGTTATTCACCCCTCCACTTT
CDR3 protein: CASTFGQGYSPLHF
V gene: TRBV12-3/TRBV12-4
clone size: many
D gene: -
J gene: TRBJ1-6

CDR3 DNA: TGTGCCACCTTACAGAGTCTTGTGGAGACCCAGTACTTC
CDR3 protein: CATLQSLVETQYF
V gene: TRBV2
clone size: -
D gene: -
J gene: TRBJ2-5

CDR3 DNA: TGTGCCAGCAGCCCAGGGCGGGCAGGGGGCGGTACCGGGGAGCTGTTTTTT
CDR3 protein: CASSPGRAGGGTGELFF
V gene: TRBV11-2
clone size: few
D gene: TRBD1
J gene: TRBJ2-2

CDR3 DNA: TGTGCCAGCAGCTCCCAGCCAGGTGGATTTACTGAAGCTTTCTTT
CDR3 protein: CASSSQPGGFTEAFF
V gene: TRBV3-1
clone size: -
D gene: -
J gene: TRBJ1-1

CDR3 DNA: TGTGCCAGCAGCCCGGCACCTTGGGAGACCCAGTACTTC
CDR3 protein: CASSPAPWETQYF
V gene: TRBV5-5
clone size: -
D gene: -
J gene: TRBJ2-5

CDR3 DNA: TGTGCCAGCAGTTACTCAGGGAGGGGCGGGGGCAATCAGCCCCAGCATTTT
CDR3 protein: CASSYSGRGGGNQPQHF
V gene: TRBV6-5
clone size: once
D gene: -
J gene: TRBJ1-5

CDR3 DNA: TGTGCCAGCAGCCCCACCCCCGCGGGAGAAGAGACCCAGTACTTC
CDR3 protein: CASSPTPAGEETQYF
V gene: TRBV7-7
clone size: many
D gene: TRBD2
J gene: TRBJ2-5

CDR3 DNA: TGTGCCAGCAGTCCCGACAAGCACTATGGCTACACCTTC
CDR3 protein: CASSPDKHYGYTF
V gene: TRBV6-1
clone size: few
D gene: -
J gene: TRBJ1-2

CDR3 DNA: TGCAGCGTAGCAGGGCGGTACCAAGAGACCCAGTACTTC
CDR3 protein: CSVAGRYQETQYF
V gene: TRBV29-1
clone size: few
D gene: -
J gene: TRBJ2-5

CDR3 DNA: TGTGCCACCAGCAGAGATCGAATGTCCTACGAGCAGTACTTC
CDR3 protein: CATSRDRMSYEQYF
V gene: TRBV15
clone size: -
D gene: -
J gene: TRBJ2-7

CDR3 DNA: TGCGCCAGCAGCGCCGGTTCACAGGGAAGCTACACCTTC
CDR3 protein: CASSAGSQGSYTF
V gene: TRBV5-1
clone size: -
D gene: -
J gene: TRBJ1-2

CDR3 DNA: TGTGCCAGCTCACCAGACGGGGCAGATACGCAGTATTTT
CDR3 protein: CASSPDGADTQYF
V gene: TRBV18
clone size: -
D gene: -
J gene: TRBJ2-3

CDR3 DNA: TGTGCCAGCAGCCGACTAGCGGGGGGGCTACAGTTCTTC
CDR3 protein: CASSRLAGGLQFF
V gene: TRBV12-3/TRBV12-4
clone size: -
D gene: TRBD2
J gene: TRBJ2-1

CDR3 DNA: TGTGCCAGCAGTGAACAGGGGGAGACCCAGTACTTC
CDR3 protein: CASSEQGETQYF
V gene: TRBV12-3/TRBV12-4
clone size: -
D gene: TRBD1
J gene: TRBJ2-5

CDR3 DNA: TGTGCCAGCAGCTCGAGCCGGCCCCGGACAGCTAGCACAGATACGCAGTATTTT
CDR3 protein: CASSSSRPRTASTDTQYF
V gene: TRBV13
clone size: once
D gene: -
J gene: TRBJ2-3

CDR3 DNA: TGTGCCACCAGCAGAGATAGGCTATACTCCTACGAGCAGTACTTC
CDR3 protein: CATSRDRLYSYEQYF
V gene: TRBV15
clone size: few
D gene: -
J gene: TRBJ2-7

CDR3 DNA: TGCAGTGCGAAGGGCGGGACTAAAAACATTCAGTACTTC
CDR3 protein: CSAKGGTKNIQYF
V gene: TRBV20-1
clone size: -
D gene: -
J gene: TRBJ2-4

CDR3 DNA: TGTGCCAGCAGCCCACAGGGGGATTGGGGCACAGATACGCAGTATTTT
CDR3 protein: CASSPQGDWGTDTQYF
V gene: TRBV12-3/TRBV12-4
clone size: many
D gene: TRBD1
J gene: TRBJ2-3

CDR3 DNA: TGTGCCAGCAGCTTAGTAGTCACCGTCTCACGGGAGACCCAGTACTTC
CDR3 protein: CASSLVVTVSRETQYF
V gene: TRBV7-9
clone size: few
D gene: -
J gene: TRBJ2-5

CDR3 DNA: TGTGCCAGCAGTCTTGCGACAGGGGACAAAGAGACCCAGTACTTC
CDR3 protein: CASSLATGDKETQYF
V gene: TRBV27
clone size: -
D gene: TRBD1
J gene: TRBJ2-5

CDR3 DNA: TGTGCCACCAGTTTGACAGGCGCCGAGGAGACCCAGTACTTC
CDR3 protein: CATSLTGAEETQYF
V gene: TRBV24-1
clone size: few
D gene: -
J gene: TRBJ2-5

CDR3 DNA: TGCGCCAGCAGCTTCTGGGGGGCCGTGGATGAGCAGTTCTTC
CDR3 protein: CASSFWGAVDEQFF
V gene: TRBV5-1
clone size: many
D gene: -
J gene: TRBJ2-1

CDR3 DNA: TGCGCCAGCAGCTTTACGGGAGCTATCTCCTACAATGAGCAGTTCTTC
CDR3 protein: CASSFTGAISYNEQFF
V gene: TRBV5-1
clone size: -
D gene: -
J gene: TRBJ2-1

CDR3 DNA: TGTGCCAGCAGCTTCATTTTTTGGGGGAGATACAATGAGCAGTTCTTC
CDR3 protein: CASSFIFWGRYNEQFF
V gene: TRBV5-5
clone size: few
D gene: -
J gene: TRBJ2-1

CDR3 DNA: TGTGCCAGCAGCTTAGTCATCGAGGCTGGGGGAAAACTGTTTTTT
CDR3 protein: CASSLVIEAGGKLFF
V gene: TRBV7-9
clone size: -
D gene: -
J gene: TRBJ1-4

CDR3 DNA: TGTGCCAGCAGCGCGACGGCGTGGACTAGGACGGGGACCCAGTACTTC
CDR3 protein: CASSATAWTRTGTQYF
V gene: TRBV9
clone size: -
D gene: TRBD2
J gene: TRBJ2-5

CDR3 DNA: TGCAGCGTTGAAGACCCCGGGGGAAGTATCTCCTACAATGAGCAGTTCTTC
CDR3 protein: CSVEDPGGSISYNEQFF
V gene: TRBV29-1
clone size: -
D gene: -
J gene: TRBJ2-1

CDR3 DNA: TGTGCCAGCGCCAACAGGGGAGTACTCACAGATACGCAGTATTTT
CDR3 protein: CASANRGVLTDTQYF
V gene: TRBV21-1
clone size: few
D gene: -
J gene: TRBJ2-3

CDR3 DNA: TGCGCCAGCAGCTTTGAGTATCCTGGGGCCAACGTCCTGACTTTC
CDR3 protein: CASSFEYPGANVLTF
V gene: TRBV5-1
clone size: few
D gene: -
J gene: TRBJ2-6

CDR3 DNA: TGTGCCAGCAGGGGACTAGCGGGCACAGATACGCAGTATTTT
CDR3 protein: CASRGLAGTDTQYF
V gene: TRBV12-3/TRBV12-4
clone size: few
D gene: TRBD2
J gene: TRBJ2-3

CDR3 DNA: TGTGCCTGGAGCGCCACGAGGAACACCATATATTTT
CDR3 protein: CAWSATRNTIYF
V gene: TRBV30
clone size: -
D gene: -
J gene: TRBJ1-3

CDR3 DNA: TGCGCCAGCAGCCATATATCCCAGTATTACAATGAGCAGTTCTTC
CDR3 protein: CASSHISQYYNEQFF
V gene: TRBV4-1
clone size: few
D gene: -
J gene: TRBJ2-1

CDR3 DNA: TGTGCCAGCAGTTTCCCACAGCGAAATTCCGGGACATGGGACTCCTACGAGCAGTACTTC
CDR3 protein: CASSFPQRNSGTWDSYEQYF
V gene: TRBV28
clone size: -
D gene: -
J gene: TRBJ2-7

CDR3 DNA: TGTGCCAGCAGTGATTTTCCTTTAGGGGGGAACACTGAAGCTTTCTTT
CDR3 protein: CASSDFPLGGNTEAFF
V gene: TRBV2
clone size: -
D gene: -
J gene: TRBJ1-1

CDR3 DNA: TGTGCCAGCAGTGAACCCCTACATAAGGGCGACACTGAAGCTTTCTTT
CDR3 protein: CASSEPLHKGDTEAFF
V gene: TRBV2
clone size: -
D gene: -
J gene: TRBJ1-1

CDR3 DNA: TGTGCCAGCAGCTGGGTCCAAGAGACCCAGTACTTC
CDR3 protein: CASSWVQETQYF
V gene: TRBV25-1
clone size: -
D gene: -
J gene: TRBJ2-5

CDR3 DNA: TGTGCCAGCAGTTATTTGATCTCCCCGGGAGGGTTCGATGAGCAGTTCTTC
CDR3 protein: CASSYLISPGGFDEQFF
V gene: TRBV6-5
clone size: -
D gene: TRBD2
J gene: TRBJ2-1

CDR3 DNA: TGTGCCAGCAGCCGCCCGGGACAGGGCTCTGGAAACACCATATATTTT
CDR3 protein: CASSRPGQGSGNTIYF
V gene: TRBV21-1
clone size: -
D gene: -
J gene: TRBJ1-3

CDR3 DNA: TGTGCCAGCAGGACAGGGGGTCCATCCCTCCACTTT
CDR3 protein: CASRTGGPSLHF
V gene: TRBV28
clone size: -
D gene: TRBD1
J gene: TRBJ1-6

CDR3 DNA: TGTGCCGGCCGGGACAGGGGGACCTACGAGCAGTACTTC
CDR3 protein: CAGRDRGTYEQYF
V gene: TRBV30
clone size: -
D gene: TRBD1
J gene: TRBJ2-7

CDR3 DNA: TGCAGCGTTGAAAGAGAAGTTAATTTAGGTAGTCCGTTCTTC
CDR3 protein: CSVEREVNLGSPFF
V gene: TRBV29-1
clone size: -
D gene: -
J gene: TRBJ2-1